One T cell receptor (beta chain) is described in this entry. Time point reported: blood 4 weeks post-SBRT, at nephrectomy. Treatment: 15 Gy SBRT to primary tumor, nephrectomy 4 weeks later. The data are from a study of radiation and T cells in renal cell carcinoma. Produced via immunoSEQ multiplex PCR; TCRdb's table is partial and in-frame only. Here the sample spans some 64,000 clones, approximately 80% being singletons. Germline V gives CDR1 SNHLY, CDR2 FYNNEI. V was clipped by 10 bases and J by 8 bases, with 15 bases between them. The CDR3 sequence is 12 residues long. Sequencing was performed on blood, taken from a patient whose treatment included radiotherapy and nephrectomy. This TCR was sampled from a man in his fifties or sixties with renal cell carcinoma. The J gene is TRBJ2-1, the V gene TRBV2; D is ambiguous. DNA of the CDR3: TGTGCCACCCTGGGTAATGGCGATGAGCAGTTCTTC. Translating gives CATLGNGDEQFF.